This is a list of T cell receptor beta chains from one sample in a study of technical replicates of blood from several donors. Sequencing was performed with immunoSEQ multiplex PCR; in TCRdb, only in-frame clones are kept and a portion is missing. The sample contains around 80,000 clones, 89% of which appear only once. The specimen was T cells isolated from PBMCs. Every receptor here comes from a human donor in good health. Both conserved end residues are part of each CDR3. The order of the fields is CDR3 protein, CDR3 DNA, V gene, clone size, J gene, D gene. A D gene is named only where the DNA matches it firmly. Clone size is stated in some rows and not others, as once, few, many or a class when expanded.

CASSGVNLQAPGNTIYF | TGTGCCAGCAGCGGAGTTAATCTACAGGCTCCTGGAAACACCATATATTTT | TRBV9 | . | TRBJ1-3 | .
CASSRGQGARGYTF | TGTGCCAGCAGCCGGGGACAGGGGGCGCGAGGCTACACCTTC | TRBV7-3 | . | TRBJ1-2 | TRBD1
CASSFIIMLERDQPQHF | TGTGCCAGCAGCTTTATCATCATGCTGGAGCGAGATCAGCCCCAGCATTTT | TRBV5-4 | . | TRBJ1-5 | .
CASSLTSGSYNEQFF | TGTGCCAGCAGCCTGACTAGCGGGTCGTACAATGAGCAGTTCTTC | TRBV6-4 | . | TRBJ2-1 | TRBD2
CASSLGQTYGYTF | TGTGCCAGCAGTTTGGGACAGACCTATGGCTACACCTTC | TRBV27 | once | TRBJ1-2 | TRBD1
CASSALGQGVDEQYF | TGTGCCAGCAGTGCCTTGGGACAGGGAGTTGACGAGCAGTACTTC | TRBV25-1 | . | TRBJ2-7 | TRBD1
CASSMATGLYEQYF | TGTGCCAGCAGCATGGCGACAGGGCTATACGAGCAGTACTTC | TRBV7-6 | . | TRBJ2-7 | TRBD1
CASSSEDREAGTQYF | TGTGCCAGCAGCTCAGAGGACAGGGAGGCAGGGACCCAGTACTTC | TRBV11-2 | once | TRBJ2-5 | TRBD1
CASSLGDLNYEQYF | TGTGCCAGCAGCCTAGGGGACTTAAACTACGAGCAGTACTTC | TRBV9 | . | TRBJ2-7 | .
CSVPTITSTDTQYF | TGCAGCGTTCCTACTATTACTAGCACAGATACGCAGTATTTT | TRBV29-1 | . | TRBJ2-3 | .
CASTTGTRAVKLFF | TGTGCCAGTACTACGGGAACCCGGGCGGTAAAACTGTTTTTT | TRBV19 | . | TRBJ1-4 | .
CASRSRDRMETQYF | TGTGCCAGTAGGAGCCGGGACAGGATGGAGACCCAGTACTTC | TRBV19 | . | TRBJ2-5 | TRBD1
CASSLDREVAEAFF | TGTGCCAGCAGCCTCGACAGGGAGGTCGCTGAAGCTTTCTTT | TRBV7-9 | . | TRBJ1-1 | TRBD1
CASSRGTRGSSEQFF | TGTGCCAGTAGTAGAGGGACTAGGGGGTCGAGTGAGCAGTTCTTC | TRBV19 | . | TRBJ2-1 | TRBD2
CASSELRLATYEQYF | TGTGCCAGCAGTGAACTCCGACTAGCGACCTACGAGCAGTACTTC | TRBV6-1 | . | TRBJ2-7 | TRBD2
CASSLQGSRAEQYF | TGTGCCAGCAGTTTACAGGGGAGTCGTGCCGAGCAGTACTTC | TRBV28 | . | TRBJ2-7 | .
CASSGDSGRVTNEQFF | TGTGCCAGCAGCGGAGATAGCGGGAGGGTTACCAATGAGCAGTTCTTC | TRBV9 | . | TRBJ2-1 | TRBD2
CASSQDLAGVYHEQYF | TGCGCCAGCAGCCAAGATCTAGCGGGAGTTTACCACGAGCAGTACTTC | TRBV4-3 | . | TRBJ2-7 | TRBD2
CASSPGTNSYEQYF | TGTGCCAGCAGCCCCGGGACAAACTCCTACGAGCAGTACTTC | TRBV7-3 | . | TRBJ2-7 | .
CASMWTSAYNEQFF | TGTGCCAGTATGTGGACTAGCGCCTACAATGAGCAGTTCTTC | TRBV2 | . | TRBJ2-1 | TRBD2
CASRVRAEAFF | TGTGCCAGCAGGGTCAGGGCTGAAGCTTTCTTT | TRBV6-5 | . | TRBJ1-1 | .
CASRRSGTGGEQYF | TGTGCCAGTAGGCGCTCCGGGACAGGGGGCGAGCAGTACTTC | TRBV19 | few | TRBJ2-7 | TRBD1
CASSQDPRSSYNEQFF | TGCGCCAGCAGCCAAGATCCCAGATCCTCCTACAATGAGCAGTTCTTC | TRBV4-1 | . | TRBJ2-1 | .
CASRESGRFYNEQFF | TGTGCCAGCAGAGAAAGCGGGAGGTTTTACAATGAGCAGTTCTTC | TRBV5-4 | . | TRBJ2-1 | TRBD2
CSVDRDLYTEQYF | TGCAGCGTCGACAGGGACCTATATACGGAGCAGTACTTC | TRBV29-1 | . | TRBJ2-7 | TRBD1
CASSLGRTDNQPQHF | TGTGCCAGCAGCTTAGGGCGGACTGATAATCAGCCCCAGCATTTT | TRBV5-8 | . | TRBJ1-5 | .
CASSGGQGWVYEQYF | TGCGCCAGCAGCGGGGGACAGGGCTGGGTCTACGAGCAGTACTTC | TRBV5-1 | . | TRBJ2-7 | TRBD1
CASSRRDSGTDTQYF | TGTGCCAGCAGCCGCCGGGACTCTGGCACAGATACGCAGTATTTT | TRBV11-2 | . | TRBJ2-3 | .
CASSLAGNTQPQHF | TGTGCCAGCAGCTTAGCCGGGAATACGCAGCCCCAGCATTTT | TRBV7-8 | . | TRBJ1-5 | .
CASSFGQHYEQYF | TGTGCCAGCAGTTTCGGACAGCACTACGAGCAGTACTTC | TRBV6-5 | . | TRBJ2-7 | .
CSVRTAYEQYF | TGCAGCGTCCGGACTGCCTACGAGCAGTACTTC | TRBV29-1 | . | TRBJ2-7 | .
CASSLTGQLVDTQYF | TGTGCCAGCAGCTTAACGGGACAGCTTGTGGATACGCAGTATTTT | TRBV7-3 | . | TRBJ2-3 | TRBD1
CASLQGSGVPDEQYF | TGTGCCAGCCTCCAGGGATCGGGGGTACCAGACGAGCAGTACTTC | TRBV21-1 | . | TRBJ2-7 | .
CASSLERGGQPQHF | TGTGCCAGCAGCTTAGAACGCGGGGGTCAGCCCCAGCATTTT | TRBV11-2 | . | TRBJ1-5 | .
CASSWGGAGELFF | TGTGCCAGCAGCTGGGGAGGGGCCGGGGAGCTGTTTTTT | TRBV11-2 | . | TRBJ2-2 | TRBD2
CASSQTQRADTEAFF | TGTGCCAGCAGCCAAACACAGAGGGCGGACACTGAAGCTTTCTTT | TRBV6-5 | . | TRBJ1-1 | .
CASSQELWAGSEQFF | TGTGCCAGCAGCCAAGAACTTTGGGCGGGCTCTGAGCAGTTCTTC | TRBV14 | . | TRBJ2-1 | .
CASSWSSLTYEQYF | TGTGCCAGCAGTTGGTCCTCTCTAACCTACGAGCAGTACTTC | TRBV27 | . | TRBJ2-7 | .
CASSELVTGKAFF | TGTGCCAGCAGTGAATTGGTGACAGGGAAAGCTTTCTTT | TRBV25-1 | . | TRBJ1-1 | TRBD1
CASSDWGGGAQETQYF | TGTGCCAGCAGTGATTGGGGTGGGGGGGCTCAAGAGACCCAGTACTTC | TRBV25-1 | . | TRBJ2-5 | .
CALGTIQGTAEKLFF | TGTGCCTTGGGCACCATACAGGGTACAGCGGAAAAACTGTTTTTT | TRBV30 | few | TRBJ1-4 | .
CASSESGGSNQPQHF | TGTGCCAGCAGTGAGTCAGGTGGGAGCAATCAGCCCCAGCATTTT | TRBV6-1 | . | TRBJ1-5 | .
CASSSSPDREYF | TGTGCCAGCAGCTCCTCCCCGGACAGGGAGTACTTC | TRBV6-5 | . | TRBJ2-5 | TRBD1
CASSRDRPSYEQYF | TGCGCCAGCAGCCGGGACAGACCCTCCTACGAGCAGTACTTC | TRBV5-1 | . | TRBJ2-7 | TRBD1
CASSSSAETQYF | TGTGCCAGCAGCTCTAGTGCGGAGACCCAGTACTTC | TRBV7-2 | . | TRBJ2-5 | .
CASSLQGLAGEETQYF | TGCGCCAGCAGCCTCCAGGGACTAGCGGGAGAAGAGACCCAGTACTTC | TRBV4-1 | . | TRBJ2-5 | TRBD2
CASTMTAGDDTQYF | TGTGCCAGCACTATGACGGCGGGAGATGATACGCAGTATTTT | TRBV6-1 | . | TRBJ2-3 | TRBD2
CASSGGLVPREQFF | TGTGCCAGCAGTGGGGGACTAGTTCCCAGGGAGCAGTTCTTC | TRBV6-1 | . | TRBJ2-1 | TRBD2
CASSESEGGSYWNQPQHF | TGTGCCAGCAGTGAATCAGAAGGAGGGTCCTACTGGAATCAGCCCCAGCATTTT | TRBV2 | once | TRBJ1-5 | .
CASSYSRGGSGEKLFF | TGTGCCAGCAGTTACTCGAGGGGGGGCTCGGGTGAAAAACTGTTTTTT | TRBV6-5 | . | TRBJ1-4 | .
CASSFLTSGRGNEQFF | TGTGCCAGCAGCTTCTTAACTAGCGGGAGAGGAAATGAGCAGTTCTTC | TRBV13 | . | TRBJ2-1 | TRBD2
CASSRLGTGTDTQYF | TGTGCCAGCAGTCGACTCGGGACAGGCACAGATACGCAGTATTTT | TRBV6-5 | . | TRBJ2-3 | TRBD1
CASSAGTGGVEQYF | TGTGCCAGCAGTGCCGGGACAGGGGGCGTCGAGCAGTACTTC | TRBV6-5 | . | TRBJ2-7 | TRBD1
CASSPGTSGTETQYF | TGTGCCAGCAGCCCCGGGACTAGCGGGACGGAGACCCAGTACTTC | TRBV7-3 | once | TRBJ2-5 | TRBD2
CAISDGEDYGYTF | TGTGCCATCAGTGATGGGGAGGACTATGGCTACACCTTC | TRBV10-3 | . | TRBJ1-2 | .